This T cell receptor beta chain came from a study of Graves' ophthalmopathy and Graves' hyperthyroidism. About this clonotype itself: As yet, its antigen is unknown.

Orbital computed tomography and thyroid ultrasound, along with TRAb, serum thyroxine and clinical symptoms, underpinned diagnosis. The authors used Ficoll-Paque density gradient centrifugation to separate PBMCs. The input was more than 8 ml of fresh peripheral blood. The CDR3 length is 17 residues. Trimming left V 7 bases short and J 4 bases short, with 20 bases between. Germline-derived CDR1 and CDR2 are SGHTA and FQGNSA. General study points: Most clonotypes expanded in thyroid above 0.001 frequency were present in blood too. Cross-validated, the 13-signature model showed 87.88%/81.08% sensitivity/specificity, and 80%/75% in the test set.

The authors amplified TCR beta CDR3 regions from RNA transcripts. HTBI primers primed a first-round RT-PCR, and a second-round multiplex PCR followed. TCRdb fed the multiplex PCR reads into MiXCR, producing one record per CDR3 protein. The table has over 200,000 distinct CDR3 sequences, roughly 29% seen once; the top ten hold 9.1%. The receptor was isolated from a man aged 50 to 60 with Graves' ophthalmopathy. Sequencing was carried out using peripheral blood. V gene TRBV7-2 combines with J gene TRBJ1-6; TRBD1 might be the D (5 bases). The CDR3 DNA reads TGTGCCAGCACCCGACCCCAGGGCGGCACTTATAATTCACCCCTCCACTTT. Protein: CASTRPQGGTYNSPLHF.